The sequence of this T cell receptor (beta chain) was determined in a study of blood T cell repertoires in COVID-19. Authors' methods: By means of reference gene primer amplification, nucleated cell counts were estimated. Some clones are missing from TCRdb's copy, which holds only in-frame ones; the method was immunoSEQ multiplex PCR. That table supplies the V and J calls and clone size; D and trimming were determined from the DNA. The repertoire holds 150,000 to 200,000 clones, with around 73% as singletons. The V and J ends lost 8 bases and 8 bases, in that order; junction bases with no gene match: 13. CDR1 and CDR2 from the germline V gene are GTSNPN and SVGIG (reference sequence). The CDR3 extends over 13 amino acids. Recruits, aged about 18 to 95 years, lived in about two dozen US areas.

The receptor was derived from a woman aged 50 to 60 who had recovered from COVID-19. The sequenced material came from PBMCs or T cells enriched from blood (not recorded which). This chain joins TRBV30 and TRBJ1-2; 8 bases agree with TRBD1. This chain's CDR3 is CARGTGQGDGYTF. CDR3 bases: TGTGCCCGGGGTACCGGACAGGGCGACGGCTACACCTTC.